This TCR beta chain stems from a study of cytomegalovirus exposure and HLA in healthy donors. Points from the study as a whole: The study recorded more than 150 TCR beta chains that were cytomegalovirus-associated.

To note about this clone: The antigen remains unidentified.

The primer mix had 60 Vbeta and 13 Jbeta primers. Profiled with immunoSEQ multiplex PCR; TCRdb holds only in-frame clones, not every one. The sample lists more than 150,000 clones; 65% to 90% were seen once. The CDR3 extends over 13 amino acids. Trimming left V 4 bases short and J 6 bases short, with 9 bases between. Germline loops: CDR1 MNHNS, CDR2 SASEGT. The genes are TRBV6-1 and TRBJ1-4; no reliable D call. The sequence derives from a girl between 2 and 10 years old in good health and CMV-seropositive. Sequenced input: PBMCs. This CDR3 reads CASSVGGYEKLFF. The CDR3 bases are TGTGCCAGCAGTGTCGGAGGGTATGAAAAACTGTTTTTT.